This T cell receptor (beta chain) derives from a study of cytomegalovirus exposure and HLA in healthy donors. This CDR3 comprises 15 residues. With 8 bases removed from V and 6 bases from J, the gap between germline ends came to 23 bases. Per germline, CDR1 MDHEN and CDR2 SYDVKM. In regard to this clone: The antigen is not known.

Study conclusions and caveats: Links to common viral pathogens appeared, in a later analysis, for several of the most significant clusters.

The PCR used 60 Vbeta and 13 Jbeta primers. Repertoires were generated with immunoSEQ multiplex PCR, while TCRdb's copy carries only in-frame clones and drops some. The sample consists of approximately 100,000 clones, about 83% of them appearing once. The TCR comes from a female donor in good health and CMV-seronegative. The chain couples TRBV28 to TRBJ2-7; maybe TRBD1 (5 bases). Specimen: PBMCs. The CDR3: CASQGTRTGTFEQYF. CDR3 nucleotide sequence: TGTGCCAGCCAGGGAACGAGGACCGGAACATTCGAGCAGTACTTC.